These 27 T cell receptor beta chains originate from one sample sequenced in a study of naive and memory T cell subsets. The library had UMIs added by 3' ligation of an oligonucleotide to TCR cDNA. Four PCR rounds used nested alpha and beta constant region primers plus the SP2 primer. MiXCR, run by TCRdb on the 5' RACE reads, gives a single entry per CDR3 protein. The sample holds tens of thousands of distinct CDR3 sequences, less than 10% seen once. Source of these receptors: a female donor in good health.

This clonotype was seen only a few times. This chain joins TRBV12-3 or TRBV12-4 and TRBJ2-5; 8 nucleotides agree with TRBD2. This CDR3 is built from 17 residues. The V gene end was trimmed by 5 bases and the J gene end by 5 bases; junction bases not matched to a gene: 16. The CDR3 loop reads CASSPGLFSGKIETQYF. The CDR3 DNA reads as TGTGCCAGCAGTCCAGGACTGTTTAGCGGGAAAATCGAGACCCAGTACTTC.

This clonotype has just a few counts. This chain links TRBV5-1 with TRBJ1-3; D uncertain. CDR3 length: 16 amino acids. V lost 2 bases, J lost 0 bases, and 12 bases lay in between. Looked up from germline, CDR1 is SGHRS and CDR2 is YFSETQ. CDR3 nucleotides: TGCGCCAGCAGCTTCGGGGTGCTATCCTCTGGAAACACCATATATTTT. This gives the protein CASSFGVLSSGNTIYF.

On this clonotype: It may be a read error: a sequence one base away is much more abundant. The chain recombines TRBV6-2 or TRBV6-3 with TRBJ1-5; D gene ambiguous. Germline CDR1 and CDR2: MNHEY and SVGEGT. The ends were cut back, 5 bases at V and 7 bases at J, with 15 bases in the middle. This CDR3 has 14 amino acids. CDR3 sequence (DNA): TGTGCCAGCAGTAAAATTACGGGATTACAGCCCCAGCATTTT. Encoded protein: CASSKITGLQPQHF.

The genes are TRBV12-3 or TRBV12-4 and TRBJ2-7; D is perhaps TRBD1 or TRBD2 (5 bases each). The CDR3 sequence is 12 residues long. V was shortened by 6 bases and J by 4 bases, with 10 bases between the two germline ends. The chain's CDR3 is CASSSGGYEQYF. For the CDR3, the DNA is TGTGCCAGCAGCTCTGGGGGATACGAGCAGTACTTC.

This clonotype came up a few times. V gene TRBV15 combines with J gene TRBJ2-3, with D possibly TRBD2 on 6 matching bases. This CDR3 has 15 amino acids. Trimming left V 4 bases short and J 2 bases short, with 13 bases between. In germline, CDR1 is LNHNV, CDR2 YYDKDF (reference sequence). The CDR3 is CATSTGGRLTDTQYF. The CDR3 DNA sequence: TGTGCCACCAGCACAGGTGGGAGGCTCACAGATACGCAGTATTTT.

This chain links TRBV5-1 with TRBJ2-1; the D gene is possibly TRBD2 (6 bases). CDR3 length: 14 amino acids. Germline CDR1 is SGHRS and CDR2 is YFSETQ. V was trimmed by 5 bases and J by 6 bases, leaving 15 bases between them. Here the CDR3 reads CASSPGTAGNEQFF. Here the CDR3 DNA reads TGCGCCAGCAGTCCCGGGACTGCGGGCAATGAGCAGTTCTTC.

The table lists this clonotype with a few counts. The chain links TRBV30 to TRBJ1-1; perhaps TRBD1 as D (6 bases). The CDR3 loop spans 13 amino acids. From germline, CDR1 is GTSNPN and CDR2 SVGIG (reference sequence). Deletions cut 4 bases from V and 5 bases from J, with 14 bases between. The CDR3 DNA is TGTGCCTGGACCCCACAGGGATGGACTGAAGCTTTCTTT. Translated, it gives CAWTPQGWTEAFF.

This clonotype was detected only a few times. The chain uses TRBV11-1 and TRBJ2-5; D gene uncertain. This CDR3 contains 16 residues. Germline V gene sequence: CDR1 SGHAT, CDR2 FQDESV (reference sequence). Trimming removed 0 bases at V and 5 bases at J, with 16 bases between. This chain's CDR3 is CASSLARRVQGETQYF. CDR3 coding DNA: TGTGCCAGCAGCTTAGCACGCCGGGTCCAAGGGGAGACCCAGTACTTC.

This clonotype was seen repeatedly, ten times or more. The J gene is TRBJ2-1, the V gene TRBV20-1, with a possible D match to TRBD2 (6 bases). V shed 0 bases and J shed 7 bases, with 13 bases lying between them. CDR1 is DFQATT, CDR2 SNEGSKA, per germline (reference sequence). The CDR3 extends over 14 amino acids. CDR3 nucleotide sequence: TGCAGTGCTAGAGATAGGAGACTAGTAAATGAGCAGTTCTTC. The encoded protein is CSARDRRLVNEQFF.

The chain couples TRBV13 to TRBJ2-1, with D unresolved. This CDR3 comprises 17 residues. Trimming removed 5 bases at V and 5 bases at J, with 22 bases between. Germline-derived CDR1 and CDR2 are PRHDT and FYEKMQ (reference sequence). The CDR3 bases are TGTGCCAGCAGCACCCATGCGGTCCCCCCGCCCCACAATGAGCAGTTCTTC. This translates into CASSTHAVPPPHNEQFF.

The sample holds a few counts of this clonotype. This rearrangement joins TRBV20-1 to TRBJ2-5, with a weak D call TRBD2 (5 bases). Germline CDR1 and CDR2: DFQATT and SNEGSKA (reference sequence). Trimming stripped 6 bases from V and 5 bases from J, with 19 bases between. This CDR3 spans 14 amino acids. DNA for the CDR3: TGCAGTGCCCTCCCCGGACCCCCGGGGGAGACCCAGTACTTC. Protein product: CSALPGPPGETQYF.

The CDR3 nucleotides are TGTGCCAGCAGCCCTAGCGGGCCTAGCTCCTACAATGAGCAGTTCTTC. It translates to CASSPSGPSSYNEQFF. The chain couples TRBV7-2 to TRBJ2-1; 8 positions agree with TRBD2. V lost 5 bases, J lost 0 bases, and 6 bases stayed unmatched. There are 16 residues in the CDR3. Germline V lookup: CDR1 SGHTA, CDR2 FQGNSA.

This clonotype is labeled as medium-sized. The CDR3 reads CASSLIAGFANEQFF. The CDR3 DNA reads TGTGCCAGCAGCTTAATTGCTGGATTCGCAAATGAGCAGTTCTTC. V and J are TRBV11-1 and TRBJ2-1; no reliable D call. The V and J ends lost 2 bases and 7 bases respectively, with 15 bases between them. The CDR3 spans 15 residues. In germline, CDR1 is SGHAT, CDR2 FQDESV (reference sequence). The entire variable domain, with the rest obtained from reference TRBV11-1 and TRBJ2-1, is as follows: EAEVAQSPRYKITEKSQAVAFWCDPISGHATLYWYRQILGQGPELLVQFQDESVVDDSQLPKDRFSAERLKGVDSTLKIQPAELGDSAMYLCASSLIAGFANEQFFGPGTRLTVL.

This clonotype was seen ten or more times. This chain's CDR3 is CSSRYNTKAFF. Here the CDR3 DNA reads TGCAGCTCCCGCTACAACACGAAAGCTTTCTTT. This chain uses TRBV29-1 with TRBJ1-1, with D uncertain. There are 11 residues in the CDR3. V was cut by 8 bases and J by 9 bases, with 16 bases left in between. Looked up from germline, CDR1 is SQVTM and CDR2 is ANQGSEA.

The CDR3 coding sequence is TGCAGCGTTTTATCTGTATCGGGACAGCAGAACACTGAAGCTTTCTTT. Protein product: CSVLSVSGQQNTEAFF. This sequence joins TRBV29-1 and TRBJ1-1, with 7 nucleotides matching TRBD1. CDR1 is SQVTM and CDR2 is ANQGSEA in the germline V gene. V trimming: 5 bases; J trimming: 1 base; junction bases outside the gene matches: 13. The CDR3 spans 16 residues.

This clonotype was seen ten or more times. V is TRBV5-4 and J is TRBJ2-5; 11 bases line up with TRBD2. The V segment lost 2 bases and the J segment 3 bases; nucleotides outside the gene matches: 3. The germline V gene has CDR1 SGHNT and CDR2 YYREEE (reference sequence). The CDR3 sequence is 15 residues long. The DNA of the CDR3 is TGTGCCAGCAGCTTTAGCGGGGGGGCCGAAGAGACCCAGTACTTC. Translating it yields CASSFSGGAEETQYF.

The V and J genes are TRBV7-6 and TRBJ1-1; no firm D call. V lost 0 bases to trimming and J lost 6 bases, with 8 bases between them. The CDR3 sequence is 13 residues long. Per the germline V gene, CDR1 is SGHVS and CDR2 is FNYEAQ. The DNA for the CDR3 is TGTGCCAGCAGCTTAGCGGCAATTTCTGAAGCTTTCTTT. It is translated as CASSLAAISEAFF.

The CDR3: CASSLGRDISEKLFF. In DNA form, the CDR3 reads TGTGCCAGCAGCTTAGGACGGGACATCTCGGAAAAACTGTTTTTT. The chain carries TRBV11-1 and TRBJ1-4, with a weak D call TRBD1 (6 bases). This CDR3 contains 15 residues. Per the germline V gene, CDR1 is SGHAT and CDR2 is FQDESV (reference sequence). V was clipped by 1 base and J by 8 bases, with 14 bases between them.

The table lists this clonotype with many counts. The rearrangement joins TRBV12-5 to TRBJ2-7, with D perhaps matching TRBD1 or TRBD2 (5 bases each). From germline, CDR1 is LGHNT and CDR2 FRNRAP. V gave up 4 bases and J gave up 2 bases, with 9 bases separating them. The CDR3 loop spans 13 amino acids. As DNA, the CDR3 is TGTGCTAGTGGTTGGGGGACCACCTACGAGCAGTACTTC. Protein product: CASGWGTTYEQYF.

This clonotype was detected many times. V is TRBV30 and J is TRBJ1-2; TRBD1 matches 9 bases. Trimming took 7 bases from V and 0 from J; bases not matched to a gene: 12. CDR1 GTSNPN and CDR2 SVGIG come from the germline V gene (reference sequence). The CDR3 is made up of 16 amino acids. This CDR3 is CAFERDRVYTNYGYTF. The CDR3 DNA sequence: TGTGCCTTCGAACGGGACAGGGTTTATACTAACTATGGCTACACCTTC. The full variable domain, its missing parts supplied by reference TRBV30 and TRBJ1-2, is SQTIHQWPATLVQPVGSPLSLECTVEGTSNPNLYWYRQAAGRGLQLLFYSVGIGQISSEVPQNLSASRPQDRQFILSSKKLLLSDSGFYLCAFERDRVYTNYGYTFGSGTRLTVV.

The table lists this clonotype with a few counts. The chain has TRBV5-1 and TRBJ1-4; 8 nucleotides match TRBD1. J gave up 0 bases and V 2 bases, and 6 bases lay outside the gene matches. CDR1 SGHRS and CDR2 YFSETQ come from the germline V gene. This CDR3 comprises 17 residues. The CDR3 is CASSFGQGPTTNEKLFF. CDR3 nucleotide sequence: TGCGCCAGCAGCTTTGGACAGGGACCAACAACTAATGAAAAACTGTTTTTT.

The chain couples TRBV29-1 to TRBJ2-5, with 9 nucleotides matching TRBD1. V trimming: 4 bases; J trimming: 3 bases; junction bases outside the gene matches: 0. From germline, CDR1 is SQVTM and CDR2 ANQGSEA. The CDR3 has 12 residues. For the CDR3, the DNA is TGCAGCGTTGGGGACAGGGAAGAGACCCAGTACTTC. This translates into CSVGDREETQYF.

This chain links TRBV7-9 with TRBJ2-3; 11 bases fit TRBD2. The ends lost 4 bases at V and 4 bases at J; junction bases unmatched: 4. The CDR3 totals 15 residues. Germline V gene lookup returns CDR1 SEHNR and CDR2 FQNEAQ (reference sequence). CDR3 region: CASSYGTSGSDTQYF. For the CDR3, the DNA is TGTGCCAGCAGCTACGGGACTAGCGGTTCAGATACGCAGTATTTT.

Many counts were recorded for this clonotype. V usage is TRBV5-1 and J usage is TRBJ2-7; D uncertain. CDR3 length: 13 residues. V lost 2 bases, J lost 2 bases, and 8 bases lay in between. Germline V lookup: CDR1 SGHRS, CDR2 YFSETQ. CDR3 in amino acids: CASSFEQTYEQYF. Here the CDR3 DNA reads TGCGCCAGCAGCTTTGAACAGACCTACGAGCAGTACTTC. Full variable domain (remainder filled in from reference TRBV5-1 and TRBJ2-7): KAGVTQTPRYLIKTRGQQVTLSCSPISGHRSVSWYQQTPGQGLQFLFEYFSETQRNKGNFPGRFSGRQFSNSRSEMNVSTLELGDSALYLCASSFEQTYEQYFGPGTRLTVT.

At least ten counts were recorded for this clonotype. V is TRBV6-4 and J is TRBJ2-2, with D tentatively TRBD2 (6 bases). The CDR3 totals 13 residues. CDR1 is MRHNA, CDR2 SNTAGT, per germline. The V end lost 3 bases, the J end lost 7 bases, and 9 bases lay between the germline ends. The CDR3 is CASSDSGVGELFF. The CDR3, as DNA: TGTGCCAGCAGTGATTCGGGGGTCGGGGAGCTGTTTTTT.

This clonotype was detected a few times. The chain is built from TRBV6-5 and TRBJ2-2, with TRBD2 identical over 13 bases. The V gene end was trimmed by 7 bases and the J gene end by 6 bases; junction bases not matched to a gene: 5. CDR3 length equals 15 residues. CDR1 and CDR2 from the germline V gene are MNHEY and SVGAGI. CDR3 amino acids: CASNQLAGGPGELFF. DNA for the CDR3: TGTGCCAGCAACCAACTAGCGGGGGGGCCCGGGGAGCTGTTTTTT.

The sample holds a few counts of this clonotype. CDR3 nucleotides: TGTGCCAGCAGCCCCCGTCAACACCGCCACGTTGAGACTAGCGGGCGCTTAACCTACGAGCAGTACTTC. It is translated as CASSPRQHRHVETSGRLTYEQYF. J is TRBJ2-7 and V is TRBV7-3; 10 nucleotides agree with TRBD2. The CDR3 length is 23 residues. The junction had 30 bases not matched to a gene; V was cut back by 5 bases and J by 2 bases. CDR1 SGHTA and CDR2 FQGTGA come from the germline V gene.